A single TCR beta chain is shown here with its context. What it recognizes is unknown. Lysates of CMV-infected fibroblasts at around 10 ug/mL stimulated these cells. CD40L-negative CD69-negative CD45RO-high memory CD4+ T cells were sorted as populations depleted of antigen-responding cells. CD4+ T cell counts exceeded 400 cells/uL; CMV serology was positive. The libraries were made with immunoSEQ version 4 in survey mode. The table came from immunoSEQ multiplex PCR; TCRdb's copy has only in-frame clones and leaves some out. Seen here are 25,000 to 35,000 clones, roughly 80% observed once, and the top ten hold over 0.8%. This sample is drawn from a study of persistence of HIV-infected CD4 T cells. Points from the study as a whole: TCR oligoclonality correlated with proviral oligoclonality in the same sorted populations. CMV- and Gag-responding cells had lower TCRbeta richness than CD3/CD28-responding cells. Antigen-responding cells were enriched for degenerate expanded CDR3beta sequences.

Between the trimmed V and J ends, which lost 5 bases and 3 bases, there was a span of 10 bases. The CDR3 runs to 13 residues. From germline, CDR1 is SGHTA and CDR2 FQGTGA. The rearrangement joins TRBV7-3 to TRBJ1-1, with a possible D match to TRBD1 (5 bases). The source is an adult woman with HIV who was CMV-seropositive. Sequences were derived from CD4+ T cells sorted from PBMCs after roughly 19-hour stimulation, sampled from a patient who received antiretroviral therapy. The CDR3 DNA reads as TGTGCCAGCAGCCGAGACAGAGACACTGAAGCTTTCTTT. Encoded protein: CASSRDRDTEAFF.